The present T cell receptor (beta chain) was sequenced within a study of human T cells and chemical hapten exposure. Time point described: pre-sensitization, week 0. As to treatment: therapeutic diphenylcyclopropenone sensitization with weekly scalp DPC. TCRdb itself ran the RACE reads through MiXCR, one entry per CDR3 protein. The sample carries 250,000 or so distinct CDR3 sequences, roughly 7.7% recorded once. Per germline, CDR1 MGHRA and CDR2 YSYEKL. Germline trimming cut 2 bases from V and 5 bases from J; bases unmatched to any gene: 3. The CDR3 is 16 amino acids. This chain connects TRBV4-1 to TRBJ2-1, with 13 bases lining up with TRBD2. The clonotype originates from a young man with alopecia areata. Some clones in this sample may be carry-over from other donors' samples. The specimen was whole blood, collected in connection with sensitization to the hapten diphenylcyclopropenone (DPC). CDR3 sequence: CASSQLGLAGNNEQFF. The CDR3 DNA reads as TGCGCCAGCAGCCAACTGGGACTAGCGGGGAACAATGAGCAGTTCTTC.